What follows is one T cell receptor (beta chain) and its context. At the DNA level, this CDR3 is encoded by other sequences in the same sample as well. This sample was included in a study of blood T cell repertoires in COVID-19. Across the study: The United States, Italy and Spain provided the acute and convalescent COVID-19 samples. PBMCs, B-cell-depleted T cells, or T cells were the source of the cDNA or gDNA that made up the material.

Source study methods: Reference gene primers were amplified, and this amplification served to estimate nucleated cell counts. Sequenced by immunoSEQ multiplex PCR; TCRdb stores in-frame clones only, minus some. V and J calls and clone size are copied from that table; D and trimming were computed from the DNA. Among 75,000 to 90,000 clones, approximately 86% were seen once, and the ten largest hold more than 15%. The ends were cut back, 3 bases at V and 0 bases at J, with 6 bases in the middle. This CDR3 contains 14 residues. Germline CDR1 is LGHDT and CDR2 is YNNKEL (reference sequence). Sequenced material: peripheral blood. V usage is TRBV3-1 (or the pseudogene TRBV3-2) and J usage is TRBJ2-1; D is perhaps TRBD2 (6 bases). The origin of this receptor is a man older than 75 with active or convalescent COVID-19. The CDR3 DNA reads as TGTGCCAGCAGCCAGGGAGGCTCCTACAATGAGCAGTTCTTC. Protein: CASSQGGSYNEQFF.